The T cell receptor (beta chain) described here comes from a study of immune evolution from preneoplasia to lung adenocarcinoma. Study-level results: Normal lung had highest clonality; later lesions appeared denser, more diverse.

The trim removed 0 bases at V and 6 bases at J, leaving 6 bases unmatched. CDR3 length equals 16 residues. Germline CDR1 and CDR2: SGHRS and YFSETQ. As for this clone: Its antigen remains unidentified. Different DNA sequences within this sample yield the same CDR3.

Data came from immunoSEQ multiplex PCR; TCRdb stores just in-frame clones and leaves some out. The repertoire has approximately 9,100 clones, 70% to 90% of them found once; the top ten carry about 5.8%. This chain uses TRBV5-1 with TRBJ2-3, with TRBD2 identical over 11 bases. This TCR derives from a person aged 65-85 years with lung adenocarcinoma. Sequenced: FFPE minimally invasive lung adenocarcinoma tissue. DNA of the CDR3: TGCGCCAGCAGCTTGGTTAGCGGGGGGGCTGGGGATACGCAGTATTTT. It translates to CASSLVSGGAGDTQYF. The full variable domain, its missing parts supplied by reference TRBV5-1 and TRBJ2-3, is KAGVTQTPRYLIKTRGQQVTLSCSPISGHRSVSWYQQTPGQGLQFLFEYFSETQRNKGNFPGRFSGRQFSNSRSEMNVSTLELGDSALYLCASSLVSGGAGDTQYFGPGTRLTVL.